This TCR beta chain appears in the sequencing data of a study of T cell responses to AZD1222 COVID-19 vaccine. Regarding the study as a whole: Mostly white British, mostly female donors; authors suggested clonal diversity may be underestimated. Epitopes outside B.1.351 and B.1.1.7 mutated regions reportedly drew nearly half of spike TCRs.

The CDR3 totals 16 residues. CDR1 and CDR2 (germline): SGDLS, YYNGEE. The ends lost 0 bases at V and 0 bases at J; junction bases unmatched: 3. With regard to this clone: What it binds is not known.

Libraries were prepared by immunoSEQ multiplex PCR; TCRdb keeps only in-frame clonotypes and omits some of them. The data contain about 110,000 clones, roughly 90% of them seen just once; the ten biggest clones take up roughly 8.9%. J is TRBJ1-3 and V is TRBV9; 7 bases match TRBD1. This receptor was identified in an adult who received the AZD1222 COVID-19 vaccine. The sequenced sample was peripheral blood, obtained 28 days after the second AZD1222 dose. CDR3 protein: CASSVGGQDSGNTIYF. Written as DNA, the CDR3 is TGTGCCAGCAGCGTAGGAGGACAGGACTCTGGAAACACCATATATTTT.